These 19 T cell receptor beta chains came from one sample sequenced in a study of blood T cell repertoires in COVID-19. Assay used: immunoSEQ multiplex PCR; TCRdb lists only in-frame clones, some missing. The top ten hold 17% of the sample, which has 85,000 to 110,000 clones, roughly 89% seen once. The sequenced material came from peripheral blood. The receptors originated from a woman aged 80 or older in a cohort sampled during active COVID-19.

This clone was detected only once. The V and J genes are TRBV18 and TRBJ1-3; D is possibly TRBD1 (6 bases). Germline loops: CDR1 KGHSH, CDR2 LQKENI. Trimming removed 3 bases at V and 2 bases at J, with 8 bases between. This CDR3 is built from 14 residues. CDR3 DNA sequence: TGTGCCAGCTCACCGAGGGACACTGGAAACACCATATATTTT. It codes for CASSPRDTGNTIYF.

The chain uses TRBV10-2 and TRBJ1-1, with 9 nucleotides matching TRBD1. V shed 0 bases, J shed 1 base, and the junction held 0 bases outside the gene matches. CDR1 and CDR2 from the germline V gene are WSHSY and SAAADI. There are 15 residues in the CDR3. CDR3 in amino acids: CASSESQGANTEAFF. CDR3 nucleotides: TGCGCCAGCAGTGAGTCACAGGGGGCGAACACTGAAGCTTTCTTT.

This clone has only a few counts. The chain links TRBV6-5 to TRBJ1-3; the match to TRBD1 covers 7 bases. Trimming cost V 4 bases and J 4 bases; bases outside gene matches: 10. The germline CDR1 and CDR2 sequences are MNHEY and SVGAGI. CDR3 length: 16 amino acids. The CDR3 coding sequence is TGTGCCAGCAGTTCCGAAGGACAGGCTGGCGGAAACACCATATATTTT. Residues: CASSSEGQAGGNTIYF.

This rearrangement joins TRBV27 to TRBJ2-1, with TRBD2 identical over 8 bases. V was clipped by 4 bases and J by 10 bases; unmatched bases: 6. The CDR3 runs 13 residues. Germline CDR1 MNHEY, CDR2 SMNVEV (reference sequence). The CDR3 here is CASSSGRAWEQFF. Here the CDR3 DNA reads TGTGCCAGCAGTTCCGGGAGGGCCTGGGAGCAGTTCTTC.

The chain links TRBV7-6 to TRBJ1-1, with 8 nucleotides matching TRBD1. J gave up 3 bases and V 1 base, and 13 bases lay outside the gene matches. Germline CDR1 is SGHVS and CDR2 is FNYEAQ. The CDR3 runs 18 residues. The CDR3 coding sequence is TGTGCCAGCAGCTTAGGTCCGCAGGGGGCGAGTGATTACACTGAAGCTTTCTTT. Protein product: CASSLGPQGASDYTEAFF. Filled out from reference TRBV7-6 and TRBJ1-1, the complete variable domain reads GAGVSQSPRYKVTKRGQDVALRCDPISGHVSLYWYRQALGQGPEFLTYFNYEAQQDKSGLPNDRFSAERPEGSISTLTIQRTEQRDSAMYRCASSLGPQGASDYTEAFFGQGTRLTVV.

The chain carries TRBV18 and TRBJ2-2; possible D gene TRBD1, 6 bases. This CDR3 contains 14 residues. Germline loops: CDR1 KGHSH, CDR2 LQKENI. The V gene lost 6 bases and the J gene lost 0 bases, with 8 bases spanning the gap. The CDR3, as DNA: TGTGCCAGCTCGTGGACAGCGAACACCGGGGAGCTGTTTTTT. It translates to CASSWTANTGELFF.

The chain combines TRBV2 with TRBJ1-1, with D unresolved. V lost 6 bases and J lost 1, with 12 bases in between. The CDR3 is 14 residues long. The germline V gene has CDR1 SNHLY and CDR2 FYNNEI. CDR3 region: CASSEQMKNTEAFF. DNA for the CDR3: TGTGCCAGCAGCGAACAGATGAAGAACACTGAAGCTTTCTTT.

This chain uses TRBV2 with TRBJ2-7; D gene unclear. Germline-derived CDR1 and CDR2 are SNHLY and FYNNEI. The CDR3 covers 12 residues. V lost 5 bases, J lost 6 bases, and 11 bases lay in between. The CDR3 loop is CASSQRVGEQYF. CDR3 bases: TGTGCCAGCAGTCAAAGAGTTGGCGAGCAGTACTTC. The full variable domain, rest sourced from reference TRBV2 and TRBJ2-7, is EPEVTQTPSHQVTQMGQEVILRCVPISNHLYFYWYRQILGQKVEFLVSFYNNEISEKSEIFDDQFSVERPDGSNFTLKIRSTKLEDSAMYFCASSQRVGEQYFGPGTRLTVT.

The sample holds one count of this clone. The J gene is TRBJ2-1, the V gene TRBV5-1; D is perhaps TRBD1 (5 bases). V was cut by 0 bases and J by 2 bases, with 9 bases left in between. Germline lookup yields CDR1 SGHRS and CDR2 YFSETQ. This CDR3 contains 15 residues. The CDR3 bases are TGCGCCAGCAGCTTGGAGGGGATCACCTACAATGAGCAGTTCTTC. Its translation is CASSLEGITYNEQFF.

The chain is built from TRBV15 and TRBJ2-6; D may be TRBD2 (6 bases). V was shortened by 0 bases and J by 1 base, with 7 bases between the two germline ends. In germline, CDR1 is LNHNV, CDR2 YYDKDF (reference sequence). The CDR3 runs 16 residues. This chain's CDR3 is CATSREAGSGANVLTF. The CDR3 DNA reads TGTGCCACCAGCAGAGAGGCGGGATCTGGGGCCAACGTCCTGACTTTC.

V gene TRBV18 combines with J gene TRBJ1-2; 7 bases are shared with TRBD1. Per the germline V gene, CDR1 is KGHSH and CDR2 is LQKENI. The CDR3 consists of 14 residues. J lost 2 bases, V lost 3 bases, and 3 bases had no gene match. The CDR3 spells CASSPTGVNYGYTF. The CDR3 coding sequence is TGTGCCAGCTCACCCACAGGGGTCAACTATGGCTACACCTTC.

The chain couples TRBV29-1 to TRBJ1-2; D uncertain. CDR3 length equals 15 residues. V dropped 3 bases and J dropped 1 base, with 15 bases sitting between them. Per germline, CDR1 SQVTM and CDR2 ANQGSEA. The DNA of the CDR3 is TGCAGCGTTGACAGAAGCACGGGGAATAACTATGGCTACACCTTC. Translation gives CSVDRSTGNNYGYTF.

The CDR3 spells CASSGRGTEAFF. In nucleotides, the CDR3 is TGTGCCAGCAGTGGTAGGGGCACTGAAGCTTTCTTT. The chain carries TRBV2 and TRBJ1-1, with a possible D match to TRBD1 (5 bases). This CDR3 contains 12 residues. Trimming took off 4 bases at V and 4 bases at J, with 7 bases between the two ends. Germline V gives CDR1 SNHLY, CDR2 FYNNEI.

The chain combines TRBV9 with TRBJ2-1; 10 nucleotides agree with TRBD2. Germline V gene data show CDR1 as SGDLS and CDR2 as YYNGEE. The V gene end was trimmed by 0 bases and the J gene end by 7 bases; junction bases not matched to a gene: 7. The CDR3 length is 16 residues. In DNA form, the CDR3 reads TGTGCCAGCAGCGTAGCTCCTAGCGGGGGCTTTAATGAGCAGTTCTTC. Its translation is CASSVAPSGGFNEQFF. Drawing the rest from reference TRBV9 and TRBJ2-1, the complete variable domain is DSGVTQTPKHLITATGQRVTLRCSPRSGDLSVYWYQQSLDQGLQFLIQYYNGEERAKGNILERFSAQQFPDLHSELNLSSLELGDSALYFCASSVAPSGGFNEQFFGPGTRLTVL.

This clone came up once. V and J are TRBV24-1 and TRBJ2-1; TRBD1 aligns across 7 bases. The V gene's germline CDR1 is KGHDR and CDR2 SFDVKD. The J segment lost 1 base and the V segment lost 3 bases, leaving 5 bases of the junction unmatched. This CDR3 spans 16 amino acids. CDR3 region: CATSDRGRLSYNEQFF. The CDR3 region has the DNA TGTGCCACCAGTGATAGGGGGCGGTTGTCCTACAATGAGCAGTTCTTC.

The chain uses TRBV5-1 and TRBJ2-3; 8 positions match TRBD1. Germline loops: CDR1 SGHRS, CDR2 YFSETQ. The CDR3 is 16 amino acids. V trimming: 5 bases; J trimming: 4 bases; junction bases outside the gene matches: 12. This chain's CDR3 is CASRGAGGLVADTQYF. For the CDR3, the DNA is TGCGCCAGCAGGGGGGCAGGGGGCCTTGTTGCAGATACGCAGTATTTT.

The rearrangement links TRBV7-9 to TRBJ2-5, with D perhaps TRBD1 (5 bases). Trimming removed 4 bases from V and 1 base from J, with 16 bases in between. The V gene's germline CDR1 is SEHNR and CDR2 FQNEAQ (reference sequence). This CDR3 spans 16 amino acids. For the CDR3, the DNA is TGTGCCAGCAGCTACGCGGTCAGGGCCTCCCAAGAGACCCAGTACTTC. Its protein is CASSYAVRASQETQYF.

This clone was recorded only once. This chain joins TRBV5-4 and TRBJ2-7; perhaps TRBD2 as D (6 bases). CDR1 is SGHNT and CDR2 is YYREEE in the germline V gene (reference sequence). Deletions cut 4 bases from V and 2 bases from J, with 16 bases between. The CDR3 has 15 residues. The CDR3 coding sequence is TGTGCCAGCAGCAGAAAAGCGGGTCAGGCCTACGAGCAGTACTTC. Translation: CASSRKAGQAYEQYF.

This clone occurred a few times. The rearrangement links TRBV6-5 to TRBJ2-1; 12 nucleotides line up with TRBD2. V lost 10 bases and J lost 7; bases outside the gene matches: 5. CDR1 and CDR2 from the germline V gene are MNHEY and SVGAGI. This CDR3 contains 13 residues. CDR3 in DNA: TGTGCCACCTTACTAGCGGGGGGTAATGAGCAGTTCTTC. It yields the protein CATLLAGGNEQFF.